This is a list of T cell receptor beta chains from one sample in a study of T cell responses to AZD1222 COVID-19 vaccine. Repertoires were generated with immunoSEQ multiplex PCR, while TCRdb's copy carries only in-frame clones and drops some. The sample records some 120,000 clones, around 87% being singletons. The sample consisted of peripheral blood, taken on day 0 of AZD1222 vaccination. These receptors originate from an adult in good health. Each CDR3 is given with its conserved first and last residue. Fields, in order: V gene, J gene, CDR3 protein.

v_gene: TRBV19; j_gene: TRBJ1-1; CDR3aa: CASSIHSAASEAFF
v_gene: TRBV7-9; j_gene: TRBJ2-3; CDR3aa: CASAARTDTQYF
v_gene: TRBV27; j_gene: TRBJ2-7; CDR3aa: CASRQTGGSYEQYF
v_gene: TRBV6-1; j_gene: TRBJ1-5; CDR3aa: CASSAASTDQPQHF
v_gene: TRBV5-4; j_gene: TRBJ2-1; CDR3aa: CASSLFRDRASYNEQFF
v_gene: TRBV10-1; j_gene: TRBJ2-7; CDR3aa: CASSAFSYEQYF
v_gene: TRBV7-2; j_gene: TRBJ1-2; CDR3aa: CASSSGDSLRTEGYTF
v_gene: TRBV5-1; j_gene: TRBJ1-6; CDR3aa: CASSDSNSPLHF
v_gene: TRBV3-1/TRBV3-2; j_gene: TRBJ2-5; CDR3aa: CASSQPPGRREMQETQYF
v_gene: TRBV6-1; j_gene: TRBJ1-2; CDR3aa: CASSEPGAGTF
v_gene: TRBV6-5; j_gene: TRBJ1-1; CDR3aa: CASSLAGMNTEAFF
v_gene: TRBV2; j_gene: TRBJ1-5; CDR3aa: CASRRLGQVTGNQPQHF
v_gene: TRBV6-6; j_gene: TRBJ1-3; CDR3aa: CASSYSRQGLYF
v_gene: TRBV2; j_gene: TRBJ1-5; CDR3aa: CASRRQISNQPQHF
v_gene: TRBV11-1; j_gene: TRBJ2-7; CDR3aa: CASSPLWVNYYEQYF
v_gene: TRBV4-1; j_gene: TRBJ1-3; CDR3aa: CASSQDKDRGNTIYF
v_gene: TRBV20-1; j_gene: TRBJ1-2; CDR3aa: CSASQGASSGYTF
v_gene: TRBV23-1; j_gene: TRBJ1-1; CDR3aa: CASRGGHSEGGVEAFF
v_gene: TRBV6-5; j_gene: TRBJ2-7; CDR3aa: CASSPQGAAGYEQYF
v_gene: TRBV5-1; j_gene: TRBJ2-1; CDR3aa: CASSLETSGAEQFF
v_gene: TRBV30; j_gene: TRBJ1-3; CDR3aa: CAWSVLGSGNTIYF
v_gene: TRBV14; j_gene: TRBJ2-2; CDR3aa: CASRRTGSTGELFF
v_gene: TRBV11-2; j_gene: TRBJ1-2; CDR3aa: CASSQLQGAGYGYTF
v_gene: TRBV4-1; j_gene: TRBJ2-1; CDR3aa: CASSQDILEEQFF
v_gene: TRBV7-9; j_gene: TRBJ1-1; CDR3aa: CASSFSGGNTEAFF
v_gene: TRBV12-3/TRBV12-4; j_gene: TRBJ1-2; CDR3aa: CASSLGTTGGYTF
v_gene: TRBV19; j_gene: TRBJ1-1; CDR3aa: CASSIDLSVMNTEAFF